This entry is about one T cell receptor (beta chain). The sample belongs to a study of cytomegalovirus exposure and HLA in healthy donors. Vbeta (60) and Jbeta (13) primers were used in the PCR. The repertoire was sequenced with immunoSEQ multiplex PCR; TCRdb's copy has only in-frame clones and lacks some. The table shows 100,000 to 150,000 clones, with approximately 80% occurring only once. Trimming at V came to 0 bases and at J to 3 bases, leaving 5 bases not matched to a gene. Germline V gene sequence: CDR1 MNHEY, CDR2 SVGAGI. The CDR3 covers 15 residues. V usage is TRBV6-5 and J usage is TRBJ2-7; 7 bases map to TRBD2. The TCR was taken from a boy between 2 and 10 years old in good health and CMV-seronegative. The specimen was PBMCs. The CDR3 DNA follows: TGTGCCAGCAGTTACTCGAGGGAGGGAAACTACGAGCAGTACTTC. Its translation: CASSYSREGNYEQYF.